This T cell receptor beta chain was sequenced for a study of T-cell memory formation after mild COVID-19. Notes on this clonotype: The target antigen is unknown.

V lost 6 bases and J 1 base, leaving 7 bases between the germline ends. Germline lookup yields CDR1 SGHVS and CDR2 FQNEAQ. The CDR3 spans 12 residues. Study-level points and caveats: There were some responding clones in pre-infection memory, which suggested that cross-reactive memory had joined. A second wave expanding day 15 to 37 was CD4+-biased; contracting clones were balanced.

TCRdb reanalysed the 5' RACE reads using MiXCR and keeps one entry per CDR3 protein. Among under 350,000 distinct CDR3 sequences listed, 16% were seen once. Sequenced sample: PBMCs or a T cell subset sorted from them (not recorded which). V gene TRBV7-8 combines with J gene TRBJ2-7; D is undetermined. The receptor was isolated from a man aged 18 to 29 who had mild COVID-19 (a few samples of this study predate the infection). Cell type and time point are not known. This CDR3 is CASSHKSYEQYV. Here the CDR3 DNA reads TGTGCCAGCAGTCATAAGTCCTACGAGCAGTACGTC.